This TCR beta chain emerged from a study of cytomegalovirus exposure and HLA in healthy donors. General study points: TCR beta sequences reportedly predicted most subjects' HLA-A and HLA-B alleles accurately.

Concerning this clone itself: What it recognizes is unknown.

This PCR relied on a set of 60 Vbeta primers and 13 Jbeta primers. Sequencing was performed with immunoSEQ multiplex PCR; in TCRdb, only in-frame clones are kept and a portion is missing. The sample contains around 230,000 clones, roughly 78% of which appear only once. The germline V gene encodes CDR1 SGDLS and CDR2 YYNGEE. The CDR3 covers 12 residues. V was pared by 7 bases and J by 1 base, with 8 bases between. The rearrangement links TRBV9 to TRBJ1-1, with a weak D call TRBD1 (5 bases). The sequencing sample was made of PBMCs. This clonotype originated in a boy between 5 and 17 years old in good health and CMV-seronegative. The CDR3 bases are TGTGCCAGCCGGGGGGGGAACACTGAAGCTTTCTTT. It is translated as CASRGGNTEAFF.